This T cell receptor (beta chain) was captured by sequencing in a study of cytomegalovirus exposure and HLA in healthy donors. Study at large: In a previous analysis, nearly 120 million unique TCR beta sequences were found from approximately 180 million T cells.

Vbeta (60) and Jbeta (13) primers were used in the PCR. The protocol was immunoSEQ multiplex PCR, while the TCRdb copy is restricted to in-frame clones and leaves out a portion. This table lists 45,000 to 60,000 clones. CDR1 and CDR2 from the germline V gene are SNHLY and FYNNEI. V was shortened by 9 bases and J by 4 bases, with 14 bases between the two germline ends. This CDR3 is 13 amino acids long. Study findings and constraints: Later analysis associated a missense DCLRE1C variant with TCR beta V- and J-gene trimming. Analyzed later, association rates of TCRs varied across HLA loci, with DRB1 most and HLA-C fewest.

To note about this clone: The target antigen is unknown.

The rearrangement joins TRBV2 to TRBJ2-3; weak D call: TRBD1 (5 bases). The sequence was collected from a woman in her 40s in good health and CMV-seronegative. The sequenced sample consisted of PBMCs. CDR3 DNA sequence: TGTGCCAGGCAGGGCAATGGGGCAGATACGCAGTATTTT. Translation: CARQGNGADTQYF. Together with reference TRBV2 and TRBJ2-3, the CDR3 gives the full variable domain: EPEVTQTPSHQVTQMGQEVILRCVPISNHLYFYWYRQILGQKVEFLVSFYNNEISEKSEIFDDQFSVERPDGSNFTLKIRSTKLEDSAMYFCARQGNGADTQYFGPGTRLTVL.